One and the same sample provided the 27 T cell receptor beta chains below, sequenced in a study of shared clonotypes between healthy human individuals. The naive CD8 fraction comprised CD45RO-negative cells positively selected for CCR7 and excluded terminally differentiated effector memory CD45RA+ cells. Generated by immunoSEQ multiplex PCR, the TCRdb table keeps only in-frame clones and is missing some. The repertoire has roughly 600,000 clones, roughly 98% of them found once; the top ten carry approximately 0.3%. Sequencing was performed on naive CD8+ T cells sorted from blood. The origin of the receptors is a young man in good health.

This chain connects TRBV9 to TRBJ2-7; no clear D. The CDR3 contains 14 residues. Germline V CDR1 and CDR2: SGDLS, YYNGEE. Trimming left V 0 bases short and J 0 bases short, with 7 bases between. CDR3 DNA: TGTGCCAGCAGCGTAGCGGCAAGCTCCTACGAGCAGTACTTC. Protein product: CASSVAASSYEQYF.

The chain recombines TRBV9 with TRBJ1-2, with D possibly TRBD1 on 6 matching bases. Germline assignment: CDR1 SGDLS and CDR2 YYNGEE. The CDR3 length is 14 residues. V was cut by 5 bases and J by 4 bases, with 15 bases left in between. CDR3 in DNA: TGTGCCAGCAGTGATACCGGGGGGCTCTATGGCTACACCTTC. Protein: CASSDTGGLYGYTF.

The CDR3 DNA is TGTGCCAGCAGCTCTAGCACTAGCATGTTCTTC. Encoded protein: CASSSSTSMFF. The chain uses TRBV9 and TRBJ2-1, with a weak D call TRBD2 (6 bases). The V end lost 4 bases, the J end lost 15 bases, and 14 bases lay between the germline ends. Germline assignment: CDR1 SGDLS and CDR2 YYNGEE. The CDR3 covers 11 residues.

The J gene is TRBJ2-1, the V gene TRBV10-2, with D uncertain. From germline, CDR1 is WSHSY and CDR2 SAAADI. The CDR3 runs 12 residues. V lost 8 bases, J lost 7 bases, and 12 bases lay in between. CDR3 sequence (DNA): TGCGCCAGCTGCGTTGCCGGGAATGAGCAGTTCTTC. This gives the protein CASCVAGNEQFF.

The CDR3 reads CASSLEGPYEQYF. CDR3 coding DNA: TGCGCCAGCAGCTTGGAGGGCCCCTACGAGCAGTACTTC. The chain uses TRBV5-1 and TRBJ2-7; D uncertain. V was trimmed by 0 bases and J by 2 bases, leaving 6 bases between them. Per germline, CDR1 SGHRS and CDR2 YFSETQ. The CDR3 is 13 amino acids.

J is TRBJ2-7 and V is TRBV29-1; possibly TRBD1 or TRBD2 for D (5 bases each). This CDR3 is 12 amino acids long. The germline gives CDR1 SQVTM, CDR2 ANQGSEA. Between the trimmed V and J ends, which lost 6 bases and 7 bases, there was a span of 16 bases. CDR3 bases: TGCAGCGTCCGGGACCGCGGAGGAGAGCAGTACTTC. Amino acid sequence: CSVRDRGGEQYF.

This sequence joins TRBV28 and TRBJ2-7; TRBD1 might be the D (6 bases). Deletions cut 4 bases from V and 5 bases from J, with 21 bases between. Germline loops: CDR1 MDHEN, CDR2 SYDVKM. CDR3 size: 16 residues. The CDR3 loop is CASSSLTGWGRDEQYF. The DNA for the CDR3 is TGTGCCAGCAGTTCCCTAACTGGCTGGGGGCGGGACGAGCAGTACTTC.

In its sample, this clone was seen once. The chain combines TRBV6-5 with TRBJ2-7; D perhaps matches TRBD1 (6 bases). Trimming took off 1 base at V and 0 bases at J, with 10 bases between the two ends. The CDR3 totals 15 residues. Germline CDR1 MNHEY, CDR2 SVGAGI. The CDR3 DNA is TGTGCCAGCAGTTACTTTCGGGACAACTCCTACGAGCAGTACTTC. Translation gives CASSYFRDNSYEQYF.

The V gene is TRBV14, the J gene TRBJ2-3; 7 nucleotides match TRBD2. Germline CDR1 SGHDN, CDR2 FVKESK. V trimming: 4 bases; J trimming: 4 bases; junction bases outside the gene matches: 14. The CDR3 consists of 17 residues. CDR3 in amino acids: CASSPTDRSGSADTQYF. CDR3 DNA: TGTGCCAGCAGCCCTACGGACCGTAGCGGGTCAGCAGATACGCAGTATTTT.

Turning to this clone: Other DNA sequences in this sample translate to the same CDR3. The chain combines TRBV11-2 with TRBJ2-7; 10 positions match TRBD1. Germline lookup yields CDR1 SGHAT and CDR2 FQNNGV. V lost 3 bases to trimming and J lost 2 bases; unmatched junction nucleotides: 1. This CDR3 is 14 amino acids long. The CDR3 spells CASSLGQGTYEQYF. The CDR3 DNA sequence: TGTGCCAGCAGCTTGGGACAGGGGACCTACGAGCAGTACTTC.

The V call is TRBV27, the J call TRBJ1-4; unclear D gene. Germline V CDR1 and CDR2: MNHEY, SMNVEV (reference sequence). V was cut by 2 bases and J by 3 bases, with 19 bases left in between. The CDR3 length is 18 residues. The CDR3 loop reads CASSLSALRTVPNEKLFF. CDR3 nucleotide sequence: TGTGCCAGCAGTTTAAGCGCCCTACGGACGGTTCCTAATGAAAAACTGTTTTTT.

The rearrangement joins TRBV27 to TRBJ1-1; D gene uncertain. V was clipped by 8 bases and J by 5 bases, with 12 bases between them. The V gene's germline CDR1 is MNHEY and CDR2 SMNVEV (reference sequence). The CDR3 extends over 12 amino acids. The CDR3 DNA sequence: TGTGCCAGCCGCCGTGCGGCGACTGAAGCTTTCTTT. Protein: CASRRAATEAFF.

The chain has TRBV7-6 and TRBJ2-3; tentatively, D is TRBD2 (5 bases). Looked up from germline, CDR1 is SGHVS and CDR2 is FNYEAQ. V was cut by 5 bases and J by 3 bases, with 12 bases left in between. CDR3 length: 14 residues. The CDR3 spells CASSPGSATDTQYF. The CDR3 nucleotides are TGTGCCAGCAGCCCGGGGAGCGCGACAGATACGCAGTATTTT.

The rearrangement joins TRBV28 to TRBJ2-1; D is ambiguous. Germline CDR1 reads MDHEN; CDR2 reads SYDVKM. The CDR3 spans 14 residues. Trimming shortened V by 6 bases and J by 1 base, and 10 bases separated the two germline ends. CDR3 sequence: CASREVYSYNEQFF. The CDR3 DNA sequence: TGTGCCAGCAGGGAAGTTTATTCCTACAATGAGCAGTTCTTC.

J is TRBJ2-7 and V is TRBV25-1; the D call may be TRBD1 or TRBD2 (5 bases each). Trimming took off 6 bases at V and 2 bases at J, with 11 bases between the two ends. CDR3 length: 13 amino acids. Germline V CDR1 and CDR2: MGHDK, SYGVNS. CDR3 loop: CASSWDGPYEQYF. CDR3 nucleotides: TGTGCCAGCAGCTGGGACGGACCCTACGAGCAGTACTTC.

CDR3 bases: TGTGCCAGCAGCTTATGGTCTAGCGGGAGTGGGGTTGATGAGCAGTTCTTC. Its protein is CASSLWSSGSGVDEQFF. The chain couples TRBV7-6 to TRBJ2-1, with 10 bases that match TRBD2. The CDR3 is 17 residues long. The germline CDR1 and CDR2 sequences are SGHVS and FNYEAQ. Unmatched junction bases numbered 12, after V lost 2 bases and J lost 8 bases.

The chain carries TRBV13 and TRBJ1-3; 8 positions match TRBD1. Looked up from germline, CDR1 is PRHDT and CDR2 is FYEKMQ (reference sequence). The CDR3 has 17 amino acids. Trimming cost V 0 bases and J 1 base; bases outside gene matches: 5. This CDR3 reads CASSLGGQGASGNTIYF. CDR3 bases: TGTGCCAGCAGCTTAGGCGGTCAGGGGGCTTCTGGAAACACCATATATTTT.

This clone was observed once. The chain couples TRBV28 to TRBJ1-5; TRBD1 agrees at 8 bases. The CDR3 contains 16 residues. From germline, CDR1 is MDHEN and CDR2 SYDVKM. J lost 0 bases, V lost 2 bases, and 3 bases had no gene match. CDR3 sequence reads: CASSLDRGYSNQPQHF. In nucleotides, the CDR3 is TGTGCCAGCAGTTTAGACAGGGGCTATAGCAATCAGCCCCAGCATTTT.

This clone was seen a single time. The genes are TRBV7-2 and TRBJ2-2; 14 nucleotides align to TRBD2. Germline CDR1 and CDR2: SGHTA and FQGNSA. The CDR3 contains 16 residues. Trimming took 4 bases from V and 7 from J; bases not matched to a gene: 5. CDR3 protein: CASSSGLAGAVGELFF. The CDR3 DNA sequence: TGTGCCAGCAGCTCGGGACTAGCGGGAGCTGTCGGGGAGCTGTTTTTT. The whole variable domain, remainder taken from reference TRBV7-2 and TRBJ2-2, is GAGVSQSPSNKVTEKGKDVELRCDPISGHTALYWYRQSLGQGLEFLIYFQGNSAPDKSGLPSDRFSAERTGGSVSTLTIQRTQQEDSAVYLCASSSGLAGAVGELFFGEGSRLTVL.

J is TRBJ2-5 and V is TRBV7-2, with D unclear. Trimming cost V 2 bases and J 5 bases, with 18 bases left between them. The CDR3 contains 16 residues. Germline values: CDR1 SGHTA, CDR2 FQGNSA. CDR3 coding DNA: TGTGCCAGCAGCTTAAGGGTAGCCACTACTGGGGAGACCCAGTACTTC. Translating it yields CASSLRVATTGETQYF.

CDR3 residues: CASSSAISTDTQYF. CDR3 in DNA: TGTGCCAGCAGCTCGGCGATTAGCACAGATACGCAGTATTTT. The V call is TRBV7-9, the J call TRBJ2-3; D is unclear. Trimming cost V 4 bases and J 0 bases, with 8 bases left between them. The CDR3 covers 14 residues. Germline assignment: CDR1 SEHNR and CDR2 FQNEAQ (reference sequence).

The chain carries TRBV29-1 and TRBJ2-3; 10 nucleotides agree with TRBD2. Looked up from germline, CDR1 is SQVTM and CDR2 is ANQGSEA. With 6 bases clipped from V and 2 bases from J, the junction kept 5 bases outside the gene matches. This CDR3 region has 14 residues. CDR3 DNA sequence: TGCAGCGTACACGGACTAGCGGCCACAGATACGCAGTATTTT. It translates to CSVHGLAATDTQYF.

The chain employs TRBV5-1 and TRBJ2-2; TRBD2 agrees at 14 bases. This CDR3 is 17 amino acids long. V shed 4 bases and J 2 bases; nucleotides not matched to a gene: 4. Germline assignment: CDR1 SGHRS and CDR2 YFSETQ. CDR3 region: CASSTGTSGRNTGELFF. Written as DNA, the CDR3 is TGCGCCAGCAGCACTGGGACTAGCGGGAGAAACACCGGGGAGCTGTTTTTT. Full variable domain (outside the CDR3, taken from reference TRBV5-1 and TRBJ2-2): KAGVTQTPRYLIKTRGQQVTLSCSPISGHRSVSWYQQTPGQGLQFLFEYFSETQRNKGNFPGRFSGRQFSNSRSEMNVSTLELGDSALYLCASSTGTSGRNTGELFFGEGSRLTVL.

The genes are TRBV5-5 and TRBJ1-2; 7 bases agree with TRBD1. V gave up 0 bases and J gave up 1 base; unmatched junction bases: 12. Germline V gives CDR1 SGHKS, CDR2 YYEKEE (reference sequence). This CDR3 region has 18 residues. Written as DNA, the CDR3 is TGTGCCAGCAGCTTGGATAATAAGCAGGGACAGCTTAACTATGGCTACACCTTC. Translating it yields CASSLDNKQGQLNYGYTF.

On this clone itself: A read error may account for a junction end that differs from germline. The V gene is TRBV5-4, the J gene TRBJ2-1, with TRBD1 as a possible D gene (6 bases). The germline gives CDR1 SGHNT, CDR2 YYREEE (reference sequence). This CDR3 comprises 15 residues. CDR3 DNA: TGTGCCAGCACCTTGGGACAAGCGAGTACAAGAGAGCAGTTCTTC. Residues: CASTLGQASTREQFF.

The rearrangement joins TRBV28 to TRBJ2-7; the D call may be TRBD1 or TRBD2 (5 bases each). Per germline, CDR1 MDHEN and CDR2 SYDVKM. The CDR3 contains 16 residues. The V end lost 5 bases, the J end lost 5 bases, and 22 bases lay between the germline ends. Here the CDR3 reads CASSQVGTQSRDEQYF. The CDR3 DNA follows: TGTGCCAGCAGTCAAGTCGGGACCCAGTCCCGGGACGAGCAGTACTTC.

The V call is TRBV7-3, the J call TRBJ2-1, with D possibly matching TRBD2 (7 bases). The CDR3 runs to 15 residues. Germline CDR1 and CDR2: SGHTA and FQGTGA. Between the trimmed V and J ends, which lost 2 bases and 4 bases, there was a span of 12 bases. The CDR3 sequence: CASSLGSGTYNEQFF. CDR3 DNA: TGTGCCAGCAGCTTAGGAAGCGGGACATACAATGAGCAGTTCTTC. Using reference TRBV7-3 and TRBJ2-1 for the parts outside the CDR3, the full variable domain is GAGVSQTPSNKVTEKGKYVELRCDPISGHTALYWYRQSLGQGPEFLIYFQGTGAADDSGLPNDRFFAVRPEGSVSTLKIQRTERGDSAVYLCASSLGSGTYNEQFFGPGTRLTVL.